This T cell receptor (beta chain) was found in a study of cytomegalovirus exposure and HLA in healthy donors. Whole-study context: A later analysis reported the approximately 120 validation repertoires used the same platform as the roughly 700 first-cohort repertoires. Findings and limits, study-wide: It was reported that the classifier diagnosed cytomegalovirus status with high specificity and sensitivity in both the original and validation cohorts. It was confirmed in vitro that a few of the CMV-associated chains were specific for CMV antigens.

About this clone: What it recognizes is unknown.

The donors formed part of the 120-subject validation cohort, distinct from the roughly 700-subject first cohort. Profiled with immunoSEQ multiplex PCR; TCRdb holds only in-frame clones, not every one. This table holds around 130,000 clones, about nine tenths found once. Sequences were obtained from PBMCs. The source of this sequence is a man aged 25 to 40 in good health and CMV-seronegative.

CDR3 sequence (DNA): TGTGCCAGCAGTCAAGGGACAGGGGGGAACTATTATAGCAATCAGCCCCAGCATTTT. Encoded protein: CASSQGTGGNYYSNQPQHF. The chain is built from TRBV28 and TRBJ1-5; 11 bases fit TRBD1. In germline, CDR1 is MDHEN, CDR2 SYDVKM. This CDR3 spans 19 amino acids. V trimming: 5 bases; J trimming: 0 bases; junction bases outside the gene matches: 12. The variable domain in full, completed from reference TRBV28 and TRBJ1-5, reads DVKVTQSSRYLVKRTGEKVFLECVQDMDHENMFWYRQDPGLGLRLIYFSYDVKMKEKGDIPEGYSVSREKKERFSLILESASTNQTSMYLCASSQGTGGNYYSNQPQHFGDGTRLSIL.